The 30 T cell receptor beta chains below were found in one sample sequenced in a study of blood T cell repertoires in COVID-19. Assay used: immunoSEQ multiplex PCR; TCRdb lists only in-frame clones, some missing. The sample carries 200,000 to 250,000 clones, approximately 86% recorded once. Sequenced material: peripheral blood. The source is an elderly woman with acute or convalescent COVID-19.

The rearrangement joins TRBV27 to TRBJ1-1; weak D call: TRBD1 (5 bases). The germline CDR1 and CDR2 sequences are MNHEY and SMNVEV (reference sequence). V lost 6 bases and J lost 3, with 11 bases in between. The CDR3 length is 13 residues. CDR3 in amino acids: CASSSGWDTEAFF. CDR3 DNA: TGTGCCAGCAGCTCAGGGTGGGACACTGAAGCTTTCTTT.

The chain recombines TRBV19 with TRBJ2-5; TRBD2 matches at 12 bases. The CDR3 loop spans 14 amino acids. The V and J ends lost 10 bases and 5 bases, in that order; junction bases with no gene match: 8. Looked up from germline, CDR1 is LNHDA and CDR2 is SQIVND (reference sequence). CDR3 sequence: CATSSGGAVETQYF. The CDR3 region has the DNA TGTGCCACCTCTAGCGGGGGGGCCGTCGAGACCCAGTACTTC.

In nucleotides, the CDR3 is TGTGCCAGCAGCTCAAACGAGCGGGGGCTGTTCTTC. This codes for CASSSNERGLFF. The chain recombines TRBV11-3 with TRBJ2-1; 8 bases map to TRBD2. The trim removed 4 bases at V and 15 bases at J, leaving 8 bases unmatched. CDR1 is SGHNT, CDR2 YENEEA, per germline. The CDR3 has 12 residues.

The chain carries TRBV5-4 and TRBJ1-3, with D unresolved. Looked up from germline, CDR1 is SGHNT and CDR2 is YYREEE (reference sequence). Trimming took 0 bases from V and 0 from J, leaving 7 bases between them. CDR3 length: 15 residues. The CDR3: CASSLDILSGNTIYF. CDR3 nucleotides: TGTGCCAGCAGCTTGGATATCCTCTCTGGAAACACCATATATTTT. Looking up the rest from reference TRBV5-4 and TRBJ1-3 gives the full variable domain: ETGVTQSPTHLIKTRGQQVTLRCSSQSGHNTVSWYQQALGQGPQFIFQYYREEENGRGNFPPRFSGLQFPNYSSELNVNALELDDSALYLCASSLDILSGNTIYFGEGSWLTVV.

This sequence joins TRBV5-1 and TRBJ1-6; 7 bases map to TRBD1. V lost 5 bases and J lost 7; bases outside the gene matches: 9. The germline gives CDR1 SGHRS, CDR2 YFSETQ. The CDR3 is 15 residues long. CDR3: CASRRTGTANSPLHF. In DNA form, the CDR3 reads TGCGCCAGCAGGAGGACCGGGACAGCAAATTCACCCCTCCACTTT.

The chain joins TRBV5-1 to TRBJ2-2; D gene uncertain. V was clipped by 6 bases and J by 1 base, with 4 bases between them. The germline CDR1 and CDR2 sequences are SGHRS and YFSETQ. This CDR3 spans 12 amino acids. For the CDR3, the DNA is TGCGCCAGCAACAGGAACACCGGGGAGCTGTTTTTT. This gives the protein CASNRNTGELFF.

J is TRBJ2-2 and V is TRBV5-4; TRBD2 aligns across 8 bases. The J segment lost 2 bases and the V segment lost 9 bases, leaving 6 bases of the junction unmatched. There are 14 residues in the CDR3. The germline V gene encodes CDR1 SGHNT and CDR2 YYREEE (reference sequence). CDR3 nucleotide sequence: TGTGCCACGGCAGCGGGGGTTAACACCGGGGAGCTGTTTTTT. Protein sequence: CATAAGVNTGELFF.

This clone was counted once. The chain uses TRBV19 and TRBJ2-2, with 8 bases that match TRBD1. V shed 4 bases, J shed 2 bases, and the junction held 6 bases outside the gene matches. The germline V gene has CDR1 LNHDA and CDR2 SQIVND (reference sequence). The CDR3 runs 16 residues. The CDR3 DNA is TGTGCCAGTAGTACTCGGGACAGGATAAACACCGGGGAGCTGTTTTTT. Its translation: CASSTRDRINTGELFF.

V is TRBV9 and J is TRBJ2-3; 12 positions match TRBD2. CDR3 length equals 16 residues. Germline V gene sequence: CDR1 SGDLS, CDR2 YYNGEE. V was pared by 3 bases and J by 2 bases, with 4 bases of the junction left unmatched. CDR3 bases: TGTGCCAGCAGCGGACCTAGCGGGGGGGTCACAGATACGCAGTATTTT. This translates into CASSGPSGGVTDTQYF.

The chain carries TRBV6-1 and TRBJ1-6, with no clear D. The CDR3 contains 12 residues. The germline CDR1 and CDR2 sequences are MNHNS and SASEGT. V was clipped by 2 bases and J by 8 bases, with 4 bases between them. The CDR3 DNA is TGTGCCAGCAGTGAACTCGATTCACCCCTCCACTTT. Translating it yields CASSELDSPLHF.

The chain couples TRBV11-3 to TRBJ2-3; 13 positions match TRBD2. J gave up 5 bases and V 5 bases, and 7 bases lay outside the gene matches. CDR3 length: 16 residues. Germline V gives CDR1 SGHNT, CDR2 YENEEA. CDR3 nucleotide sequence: TGTGCCAGCAGCGTAACTAGCGGGGGGGCCCTAGATACGCAGTATTTT. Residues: CASSVTSGGALDTQYF.

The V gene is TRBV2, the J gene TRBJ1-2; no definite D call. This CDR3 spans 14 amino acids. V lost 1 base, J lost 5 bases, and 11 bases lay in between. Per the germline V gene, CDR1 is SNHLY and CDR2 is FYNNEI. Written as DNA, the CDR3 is TGTGCCAGCAGTGAAGGTAGCAAGGAGTATGGCTACACCTTC. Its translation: CASSEGSKEYGYTF.

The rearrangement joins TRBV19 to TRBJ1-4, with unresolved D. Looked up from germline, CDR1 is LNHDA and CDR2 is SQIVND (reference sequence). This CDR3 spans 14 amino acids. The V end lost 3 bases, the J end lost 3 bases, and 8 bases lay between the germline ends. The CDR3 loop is CASSIGWANEKLFF. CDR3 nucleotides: TGTGCCAGTAGTATCGGGTGGGCTAATGAAAAACTGTTTTTT. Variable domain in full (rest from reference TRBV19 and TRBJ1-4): DGGITQSPKYLFRKEGQNVTLSCEQNLNHDAMYWYRQDPGQGLRLIYYSQIVNDFQKGDIAEGYSVSREKKESFPLTVTSAQKNPTAFYLCASSIGWANEKLFFGSGTQLSVL.

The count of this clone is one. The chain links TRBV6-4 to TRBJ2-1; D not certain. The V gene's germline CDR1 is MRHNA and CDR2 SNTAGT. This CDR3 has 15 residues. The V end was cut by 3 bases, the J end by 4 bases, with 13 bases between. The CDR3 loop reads CASSEEVGAYNEQFF. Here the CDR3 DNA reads TGTGCCAGCAGTGAGGAAGTGGGCGCTTACAATGAGCAGTTCTTC.

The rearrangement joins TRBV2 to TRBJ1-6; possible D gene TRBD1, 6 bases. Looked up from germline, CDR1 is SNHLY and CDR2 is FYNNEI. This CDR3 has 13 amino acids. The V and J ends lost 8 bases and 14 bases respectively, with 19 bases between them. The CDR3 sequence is CASQGGGFGALHF. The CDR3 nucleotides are TGTGCCAGCCAAGGGGGGGGTTTCGGGGCCCTCCACTTT.

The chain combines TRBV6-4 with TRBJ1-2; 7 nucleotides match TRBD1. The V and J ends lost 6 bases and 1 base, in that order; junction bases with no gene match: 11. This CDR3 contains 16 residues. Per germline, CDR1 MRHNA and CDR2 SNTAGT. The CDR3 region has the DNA TGTGCCAGCAGGGATACTGGGGACAGTTTTAACTATGGCTACACCTTC. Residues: CASRDTGDSFNYGYTF.

CDR3 in amino acids: CATSRDNGWDYGYTF. The CDR3 DNA sequence: TGTGCCACCAGCAGAGATAACGGGTGGGACTATGGCTACACCTTC. This chain links TRBV15 with TRBJ1-2; D is ambiguous. The germline CDR1 and CDR2 sequences are LNHNV and YYDKDF (reference sequence). This CDR3 has 15 amino acids. V lost 0 bases to trimming and J lost 3 bases, with 11 bases between them. The full variable domain, its missing parts supplied by reference TRBV15 and TRBJ1-2, is DAMVIQNPRYQVTQFGKPVTLSCSQTLNHNVMYWYQQKSSQAPKLLFHYYDKDFNNEADTPDNFQSRRPNTSFCFLDIRSPGLGDTAMYLCATSRDNGWDYGYTFGSGTRLTVV.

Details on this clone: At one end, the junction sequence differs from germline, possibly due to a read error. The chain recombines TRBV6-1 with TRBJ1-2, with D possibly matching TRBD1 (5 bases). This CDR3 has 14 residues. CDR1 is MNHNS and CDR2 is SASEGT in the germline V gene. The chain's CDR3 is CASSEGQLNYGYTF. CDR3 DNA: TGTGCCAGCAGCGAAGGACAACTGAACTATGGCTACACCTTC.

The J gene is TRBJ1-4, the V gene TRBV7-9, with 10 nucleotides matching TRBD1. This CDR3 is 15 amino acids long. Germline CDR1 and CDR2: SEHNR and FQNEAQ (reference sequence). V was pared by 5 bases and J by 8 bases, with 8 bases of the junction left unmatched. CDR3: CASSLPGQGNEKLFF. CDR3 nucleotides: TGTGCCAGCAGCCTCCCGGGACAGGGGAACGAAAAACTGTTTTTT.

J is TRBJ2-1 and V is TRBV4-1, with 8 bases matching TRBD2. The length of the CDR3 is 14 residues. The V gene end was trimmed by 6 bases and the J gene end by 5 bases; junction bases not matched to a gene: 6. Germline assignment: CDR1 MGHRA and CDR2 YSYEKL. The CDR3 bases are TGCGCCAGCAGTCTTAGCGGGGCGCACAATGAGCAGTTCTTC. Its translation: CASSLSGAHNEQFF.

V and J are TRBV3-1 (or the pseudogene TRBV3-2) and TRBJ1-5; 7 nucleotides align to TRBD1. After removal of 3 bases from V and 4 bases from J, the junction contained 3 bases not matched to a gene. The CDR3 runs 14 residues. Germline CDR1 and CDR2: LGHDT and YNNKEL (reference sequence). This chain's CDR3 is CASSQTGRNQPQHF. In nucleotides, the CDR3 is TGTGCCAGCAGCCAGACAGGGCGAAATCAGCCCCAGCATTTT.

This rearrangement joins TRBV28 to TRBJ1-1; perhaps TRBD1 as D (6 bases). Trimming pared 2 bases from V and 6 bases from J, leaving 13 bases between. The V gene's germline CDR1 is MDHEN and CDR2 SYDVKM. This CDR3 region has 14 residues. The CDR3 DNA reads TGTGCCAGCAGTTTACCAGGGGATTGGGCTGAAGCTTTCTTT. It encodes CASSLPGDWAEAFF.

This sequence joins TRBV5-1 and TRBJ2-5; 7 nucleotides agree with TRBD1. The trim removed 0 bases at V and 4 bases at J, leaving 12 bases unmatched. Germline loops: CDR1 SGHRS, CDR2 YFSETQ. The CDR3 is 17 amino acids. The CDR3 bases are TGCGCCAGCAGCTTGGCCGGTTGGAGACAGGGCCCAGAGACCCAGTACTTC. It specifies CASSLAGWRQGPETQYF.

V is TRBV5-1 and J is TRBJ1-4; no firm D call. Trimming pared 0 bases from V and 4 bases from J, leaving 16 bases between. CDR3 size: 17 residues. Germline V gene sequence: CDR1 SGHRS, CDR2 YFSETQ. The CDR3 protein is CASSLDGSTAGNEKLFF. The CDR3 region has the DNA TGCGCCAGCAGCTTGGATGGAAGCACAGCCGGTAATGAAAAACTGTTTTTT.

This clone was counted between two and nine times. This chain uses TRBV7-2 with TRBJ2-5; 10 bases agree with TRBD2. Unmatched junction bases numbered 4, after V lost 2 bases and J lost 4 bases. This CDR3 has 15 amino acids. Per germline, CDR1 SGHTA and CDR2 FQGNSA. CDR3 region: CASSLSRTSGETQYF. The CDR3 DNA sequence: TGTGCCAGCAGCTTATCGAGGACTAGCGGAGAGACCCAGTACTTC.

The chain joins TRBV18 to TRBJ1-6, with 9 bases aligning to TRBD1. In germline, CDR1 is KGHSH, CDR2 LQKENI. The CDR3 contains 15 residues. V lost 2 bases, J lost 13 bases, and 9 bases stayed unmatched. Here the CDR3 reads CASSPGTGTMGPLHF. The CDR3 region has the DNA TGTGCCAGCTCACCAGGGACAGGGACAATGGGGCCCCTCCACTTT.

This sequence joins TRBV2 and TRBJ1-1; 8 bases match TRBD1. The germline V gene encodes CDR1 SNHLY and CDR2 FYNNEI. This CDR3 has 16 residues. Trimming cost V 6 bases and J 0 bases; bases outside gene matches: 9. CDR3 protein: CASSGRTGIMNTEAFF. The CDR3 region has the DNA TGTGCCAGCAGCGGGCGGACAGGGATCATGAACACTGAAGCTTTCTTT. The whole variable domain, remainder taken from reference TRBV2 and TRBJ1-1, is EPEVTQTPSHQVTQMGQEVILRCVPISNHLYFYWYRQILGQKVEFLVSFYNNEISEKSEIFDDQFSVERPDGSNFTLKIRSTKLEDSAMYFCASSGRTGIMNTEAFFGQGTRLTVV.

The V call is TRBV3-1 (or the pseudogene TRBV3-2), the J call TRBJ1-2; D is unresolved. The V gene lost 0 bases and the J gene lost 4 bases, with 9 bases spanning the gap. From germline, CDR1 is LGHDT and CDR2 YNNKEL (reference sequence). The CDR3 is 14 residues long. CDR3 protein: CASSQEAGSYGYTF. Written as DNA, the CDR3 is TGTGCCAGCAGCCAAGAGGCGGGATCCTATGGCTACACCTTC.

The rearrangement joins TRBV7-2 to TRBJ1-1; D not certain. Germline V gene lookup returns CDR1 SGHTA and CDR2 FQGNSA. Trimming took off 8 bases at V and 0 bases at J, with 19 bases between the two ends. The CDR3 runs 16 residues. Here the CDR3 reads CASLRSFGQMNTEAFF. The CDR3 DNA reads TGTGCCAGCCTAAGGTCTTTTGGGCAGATGAACACTGAAGCTTTCTTT.

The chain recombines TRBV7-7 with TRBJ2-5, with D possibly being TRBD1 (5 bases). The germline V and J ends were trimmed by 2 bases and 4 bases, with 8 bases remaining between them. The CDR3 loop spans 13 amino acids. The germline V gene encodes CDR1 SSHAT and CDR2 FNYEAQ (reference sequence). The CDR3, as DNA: TGTGCCAGCAGCTTACGGCAGGGAGAGACCCAGTACTTC. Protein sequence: CASSLRQGETQYF.